This entry lists 3 T cell receptor beta chains sequenced from one sample in a study of identical twins. TCRdb re-derived calls from the 5' RACE reads in MiXCR, one entry per CDR3 protein. The table shows some 760,000 distinct CDR3 sequences, with 15% to 20% occurring only once. These data were also reused for a study on T cells expressing NK-cell markers.

Source material: PBMCs. These receptors came from a woman under 30 in good health.

This rearrangement joins TRBV7-9 to TRBJ2-1; weak D call: TRBD1 (8 bases). V lost 4 bases and J 0 bases, leaving 13 bases between the germline ends. Germline values: CDR1 SEHNR, CDR2 FQNEAQ (reference sequence). The CDR3 loop spans 16 amino acids. CDR3 region: CASSSYRGGSYNEQFF. DNA of the CDR3: TGTGCCAGCAGCTCCTACAGGGGGGGCTCCTACAATGAGCAGTTCTTC.

This clonotype ranks as medium-sized. The chain couples TRBV5-1 to TRBJ2-3; 11 nucleotides line up with TRBD2. The trim removed 2 bases at V and 3 bases at J, leaving 5 bases unmatched. The CDR3 spans 16 residues. Germline assignment: CDR1 SGHRS and CDR2 YFSETQ. The CDR3 DNA sequence: TGCGCCAGCAGCTTCACTAGCGGGAGAGGGACAGATACGCAGTATTTT. Protein sequence: CASSFTSGRGTDTQYF.

The J gene is TRBJ2-1, the V gene TRBV4-3; no definite D call. The CDR3 extends over 13 amino acids. The V gene lost 1 base and the J gene lost 12 bases, with 13 bases spanning the gap. Per germline, CDR1 LGHNA and CDR2 YSLEER. For the CDR3, the DNA is TGCGCCAGCAGCCAAGTAGCAGCCAACCGGCAGTTCTTC. This encodes CASSQVAANRQFF.